Below, 18 T cell receptor beta chains from the same sample are listed, as sequenced in a study of blood T cell repertoires in COVID-19. Profiling relied on immunoSEQ multiplex PCR, and the TCRdb table lists in-frame clones only, not all of them. The data hold roughly 260,000 clones, with around 87% observed a single time. Sequenced material: peripheral blood. These receptors were taken from a woman aged 50 to 65 who had recovered from COVID-19.

This clone was seen a single time. The chain combines TRBV7-2 with TRBJ1-1; no clear D gene. Trimming shortened V by 5 bases and J by 1 base, and 11 bases separated the two germline ends. Per germline, CDR1 SGHTA and CDR2 FQGNSA. The length of the CDR3 is 14 residues. The CDR3 DNA reads as TGTGCCAGCAGCCCTCTTACAAGGAACACTGAAGCTTTCTTT. Its protein product is CASSPLTRNTEAFF.

The J gene is TRBJ2-7, the V gene TRBV27, with a weak D call TRBD1 (6 bases). Per germline, CDR1 MNHEY and CDR2 SMNVEV (reference sequence). Trimming took off 4 bases at V and 3 bases at J, with 22 bases between the two ends. The CDR3 is 17 residues long. CDR3 amino acids: CASSSLLTGKSGYEQYF. The DNA for the CDR3 is TGTGCCAGCAGTTCGCTCCTTACAGGGAAGTCGGGCTACGAGCAGTACTTC.

This clone showed up just once. The chain joins TRBV9 to TRBJ2-5; 9 bases map to TRBD1. There are 18 residues in the CDR3. With 4 bases clipped from V and 4 bases from J, the junction kept 17 bases outside the gene matches. The germline gives CDR1 SGDLS, CDR2 YYNGEE. The CDR3 is CASSLRAGDRDWGETQYF. The CDR3 coding sequence is TGTGCCAGCAGCCTCAGGGCCGGGGACAGGGATTGGGGAGAGACCCAGTACTTC.

V and J are TRBV9 and TRBJ1-2; D unresolved. Germline lookup yields CDR1 SGDLS and CDR2 YYNGEE. Between the trimmed V and J ends, which lost 5 bases and 8 bases, there was a span of 13 bases. This CDR3 is 12 amino acids long. As DNA, the CDR3 is TGTGCCAGCAGTCAGAGTTCGGGGGGCTACACCTTC. As protein: CASSQSSGGYTF.

The J gene is TRBJ2-3, the V gene TRBV27, with 7 positions matching TRBD2. The CDR3 extends over 15 amino acids. The V gene's germline CDR1 is MNHEY and CDR2 SMNVEV (reference sequence). Germline trimming cut 6 bases from V and 2 bases from J; bases unmatched to any gene: 8. DNA of the CDR3: TGTGCCAGCAGCGACCGAAGCGGGGACACAGATACGCAGTATTTT. It specifies CASSDRSGDTDTQYF.

The CDR3 loop reads CASSPSTWTEAFF. The CDR3 DNA reads TGTGCCAGCTCACCTAGTACGTGGACTGAAGCTTTCTTT. The chain recombines TRBV18 with TRBJ1-1, with D unclear. The V and J ends lost 3 bases and 5 bases respectively, with 10 bases between them. From germline, CDR1 is KGHSH and CDR2 LQKENI. The CDR3 has 13 residues.

The CDR3 bases are TGTGCCAGCAGTAGGCCGGGACTAGCGCGACCCTACGAGCAGTACTTC. This gives the protein CASSRPGLARPYEQYF. The chain employs TRBV6-2 or TRBV6-3 and TRBJ2-7; the match to TRBD2 covers 10 bases. This CDR3 has 16 amino acids. Germline-derived CDR1 and CDR2 are MNHEY and SVGEGT. The V gene end was trimmed by 5 bases and the J gene end by 2 bases; junction bases not matched to a gene: 9.

The V and J genes are TRBV30 and TRBJ1-2; 7 positions match TRBD1. Germline trimming cut 7 bases from V and 7 bases from J; bases unmatched to any gene: 18. The CDR3 length is 15 residues. Germline V gene data show CDR1 as GTSNPN and CDR2 as SVGIG (reference sequence). CDR3 amino acids: CAFRDSLPMGGGYTF. CDR3 coding DNA: TGTGCCTTCCGGGACAGCCTCCCAATGGGTGGTGGCTACACCTTC. The whole variable domain, filled in from reference TRBV30 and TRBJ1-2, reads SQTIHQWPATLVQPVGSPLSLECTVEGTSNPNLYWYRQAAGRGLQLLFYSVGIGQISSEVPQNLSASRPQDRQFILSSKKLLLSDSGFYLCAFRDSLPMGGGYTFGSGTRLTVV.

The chain links TRBV20-1 to TRBJ1-5; D may be TRBD1 (6 bases). Germline lookup yields CDR1 DFQATT and CDR2 SNEGSKA (reference sequence). Trimming stripped 3 bases from V and 9 bases from J, with 12 bases between. This CDR3 has 12 amino acids. The CDR3 DNA reads TGCAGTGCTAGTACGGGGGGCCTGCCCCAGCATTTT. This gives the protein CSASTGGLPQHF.

The rearrangement joins TRBV15 to TRBJ2-3; 8 bases align to TRBD2. The CDR3 runs 14 residues. The V gene's germline CDR1 is LNHNV and CDR2 YYDKDF (reference sequence). Trimming at V came to 7 bases and at J to 7 bases, leaving 10 bases not matched to a gene. CDR3 DNA sequence: TGTGCCACCATCGGGGGGGGAGGATTGAATACGCAGTATTTT. It is translated as CATIGGGGLNTQYF.

The chain employs TRBV3-1 (or the pseudogene TRBV3-2) and TRBJ2-2, with 8 bases fitting TRBD1. The germline CDR1 and CDR2 sequences are LGHDT and YNNKEL (reference sequence). The CDR3 is made up of 15 amino acids. The V gene end was trimmed by 3 bases and the J gene end by 7 bases; junction bases not matched to a gene: 7. For the CDR3, the DNA is TGTGCCAGCAGCCAGCCGACAGGGGTAGGCGGGGAGCTGTTTTTT. As protein: CASSQPTGVGGELFF.

The chain recombines TRBV7-8 with TRBJ1-2; D unresolved. With 1 base removed from V and 6 bases from J, the gap between germline ends came to 9 bases. This CDR3 has 13 residues. Per germline, CDR1 SGHVS and CDR2 FQNEAQ. The CDR3 DNA follows: TGTGCCAGCAGCTTAGGTCTCAGAAATGGCTACACCTTC. It encodes CASSLGLRNGYTF.

The chain links TRBV11-1 to TRBJ1-1; TRBD1 matches at 7 bases. CDR3 size: 15 residues. V was clipped by 5 bases and J by 1 base; unmatched bases: 7. The germline V gene encodes CDR1 SGHAT and CDR2 FQDESV (reference sequence). The CDR3 bases are TGTGCCAGCAGCCCGGGGGACAGATCGAACACTGAAGCTTTCTTT. It is translated as CASSPGDRSNTEAFF.

The chain links TRBV4-2 to TRBJ2-1; 16 bases align to TRBD2. This CDR3 has 16 amino acids. V shed 1 base and J 12 bases; nucleotides not matched to a gene: 6. Germline V gene sequence: CDR1 LGHNA, CDR2 YNFKEQ. The CDR3 DNA follows: TGTGCCAGCAGCCAAGGAGGGACTAGCGGGGGGGCGCTGCAGTTCTTC. Residues: CASSQGGTSGGALQFF.

The rearrangement uses TRBV5-1 and TRBJ2-1; unclear D gene. Germline CDR1 and CDR2: SGHRS and YFSETQ. This CDR3 is built from 16 residues. Trimming took 3 bases from V and 6 from J, leaving 19 bases between them. The CDR3 DNA sequence: TGCGCCAGCAGCTCTAGAAACAACGCCGGTTTCAATGAGCAGTTCTTC. As protein: CASSSRNNAGFNEQFF.

This clone came up a few times. The rearrangement links TRBV4-1 to TRBJ2-2; 7 bases map to TRBD2. Germline CDR1 reads MGHRA; CDR2 reads YSYEKL. J gave up 0 bases and V 6 bases, and 7 bases lay outside the gene matches. The CDR3 covers 16 residues. This CDR3 is CASRGELAANTGELFF. The CDR3 DNA is TGCGCCAGCAGAGGGGAGCTAGCGGCGAACACCGGGGAGCTGTTTTTT.

This chain joins TRBV6-2 or TRBV6-3 and TRBJ2-1; D is uncertain. CDR3 length: 14 residues. Germline CDR1 reads MNHEY; CDR2 reads SVGEGT. The V gene lost 3 bases and the J gene lost 4 bases, with 10 bases spanning the gap. The CDR3 sequence is CASSYVGSYNEQFF. The CDR3 DNA follows: TGTGCCAGCAGTTATGTCGGGTCTTACAATGAGCAGTTCTTC.

The table lists this clone with a count of one. The chain is built from TRBV2 and TRBJ1-1, with 7 nucleotides matching TRBD1. Germline values: CDR1 SNHLY, CDR2 FYNNEI. J was trimmed by 10 bases and V by 8 bases; bases with no gene match: 7. This CDR3 has 11 residues. The CDR3 region is CASRRGAPAFF. The CDR3 nucleotides read TGTGCCAGCCGCAGGGGGGCCCCAGCTTTCTTT.